The clone carrying this T cell receptor (beta chain) was seen only a few times. Separate cDNA molecules each had unique molecular identifiers attached to them. TCRdb ran MiXCR on the 5' RACE reads and lists one entry per CDR3 protein. The sample consists of about 90,000 distinct CDR3 sequences, around an eighth of them appearing once. This specimen belongs to a study of early T cells in non-severe SARS-CoV-2 infection. Study summary: Unsorted whole-blood RNA was sequenced in bulk, leaving chains unpaired.

This CDR3 is built from 14 residues. The ends lost 5 bases at V and 6 bases at J; junction bases unmatched: 6. This chain joins TRBV12-3 or TRBV12-4 and TRBJ2-7, with 11 bases fitting TRBD1. Sequenced sample: whole blood. This sequence originates from an adult who was a healthcare worker with PCR-confirmed SARS-CoV-2 infection or an uninfected control (not recorded which). The CDR3 loop reads CASSRRTGGIEQYF. CDR3 nucleotides: TGTGCCAGCAGTCGAAGGACAGGGGGCATCGAGCAGTACTTC.